The clone carrying this T cell receptor (beta chain) was observed once. CDR3 size: 14 residues. V was pared by 0 bases and J by 4 bases, with 9 bases between. Germline lookup yields CDR1 SGHRS and CDR2 YFSETQ. Original methodology: Researchers report that nucleated cell counts were estimated from reference gene primer amplification. Assay: immunoSEQ multiplex PCR; the TCRdb copy retains only in-frame clones and omits some. That table is the source of V, J and clone size, and D and trimming were worked out from the DNA. This sample carries 250,000 to 400,000 clones, about 92% of them seen once, and the ten largest clones take around 2.6%. The data were taken from a study of blood T cell repertoires in COVID-19. For the study at large: Some COVID-19 samples were acute and others convalescent; all came from the United States, Italy and Spain. T cells, B-cell-depleted T cells, or PBMCs provided the cDNA or gDNA that served as material.

What the recovered Cohort 3 donors had was two negative PCRs, clearance, or symptom resolution. V gene TRBV5-1 combines with J gene TRBJ2-3; no clear D. The TCR originated in a man aged 55 to 70 who had recovered from COVID-19. Specimen: PBMCs or T cells enriched from blood (not recorded which). The CDR3 DNA follows: TGCGCCAGCAGCTTGGGAATCGAGGCAGATACGCAGTATTTT. The encoded protein is CASSLGIEADTQYF.